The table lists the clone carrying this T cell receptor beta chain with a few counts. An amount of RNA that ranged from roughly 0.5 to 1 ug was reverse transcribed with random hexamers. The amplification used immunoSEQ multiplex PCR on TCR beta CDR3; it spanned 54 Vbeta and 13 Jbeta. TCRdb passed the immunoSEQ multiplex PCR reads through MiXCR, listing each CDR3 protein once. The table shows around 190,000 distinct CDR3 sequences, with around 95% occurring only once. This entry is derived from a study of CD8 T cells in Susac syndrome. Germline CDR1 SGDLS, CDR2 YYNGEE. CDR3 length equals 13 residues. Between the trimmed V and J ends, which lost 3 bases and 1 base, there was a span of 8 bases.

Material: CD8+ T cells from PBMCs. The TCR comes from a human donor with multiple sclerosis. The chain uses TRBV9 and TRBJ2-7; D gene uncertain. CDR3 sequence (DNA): TGTGCCAGCAGCGGCGACTTATCCTACGAGCAGTACTTC. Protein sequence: CASSGDLSYEQYF.